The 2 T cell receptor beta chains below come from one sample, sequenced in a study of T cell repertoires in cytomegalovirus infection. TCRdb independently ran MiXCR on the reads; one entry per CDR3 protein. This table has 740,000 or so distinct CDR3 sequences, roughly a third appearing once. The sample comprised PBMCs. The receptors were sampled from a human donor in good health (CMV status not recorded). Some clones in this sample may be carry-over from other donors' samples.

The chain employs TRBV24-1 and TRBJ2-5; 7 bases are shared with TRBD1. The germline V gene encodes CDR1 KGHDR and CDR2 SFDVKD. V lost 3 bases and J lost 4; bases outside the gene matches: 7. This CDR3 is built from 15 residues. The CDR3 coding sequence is TGTGCCACCAGTGATCCCGGGACAGCGGTAGAGACCCAGTACTTC. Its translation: CATSDPGTAVETQYF.

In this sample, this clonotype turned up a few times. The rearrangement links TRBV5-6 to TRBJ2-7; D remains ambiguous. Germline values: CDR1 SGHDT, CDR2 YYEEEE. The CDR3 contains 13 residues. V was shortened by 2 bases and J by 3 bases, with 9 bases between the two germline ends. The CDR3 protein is CASSFWAVYEQYF. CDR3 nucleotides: TGTGCCAGCAGCTTCTGGGCGGTCTACGAGCAGTACTTC. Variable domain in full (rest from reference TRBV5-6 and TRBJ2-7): DAGVTQSPTHLIKTRGQQVTLRCSPKSGHDTVSWYQQALGQGPQFIFQYYEEEERQRGNFPDRFSGHQFPNYSSELNVNALLLGDSALYLCASSFWAVYEQYFGPGTRLTVT.